These 25 T cell receptor beta chains share one sample of origin, sequenced in a study of T cells in Graves' hyperthyroidism and ophthalmopathy. RNA transcripts gave rise to amplified TCR beta CDR3 regions. The HTBI primer set served for first-round RT-PCR of the TCR CDR3. TCRdb used MiXCR to reprocess the multiplex PCR reads, holding one entry per CDR3 protein. The data contain hundreds of thousands of distinct CDR3 sequences, roughly 13% of them seen just once; the ten biggest clones take up about 9.1%. What was sequenced was blood. Receptors were obtained from a woman aged 18-29 years with Graves' hyperthyroidism.

This clonotype was seen a handful of times. A read error may explain this, as a much larger clone is one base away. The chain carries TRBV7-9 and TRBJ2-1; D is unresolved. Germline V gene lookup returns CDR1 SEHNR and CDR2 FQNEAQ (reference sequence). Trimming pared 5 bases from V and 2 bases from J, leaving 13 bases between. This CDR3 is built from 15 residues. CDR3 amino acids: CASSGTARTYNEQFF. As DNA, the CDR3 is TGTGCCAGCAGCGGTACGGCGCGGACCTACAATGAGCAGTTCTTC.

This clonotype appeared many times. This chain connects TRBV5-1 to TRBJ2-1; 7 nucleotides line up with TRBD1. Germline V gene sequence: CDR1 SGHRS, CDR2 YFSETQ. The V segment lost 4 bases and the J segment 7 bases; nucleotides outside the gene matches: 8. The CDR3 runs 14 residues. In DNA, the CDR3 is TGCGCCAGCAGCGGCCGGGACAGTAATAATGAGCAGTTCTTC. Protein sequence: CASSGRDSNNEQFF.

In its sample, this clonotype was seen many times. The chain recombines TRBV12-3 or TRBV12-4 with TRBJ1-1; D not certain. The CDR3 has 12 amino acids. Trimming removed 0 bases at V and 6 bases at J, with 5 bases between. CDR3 sequence: CASSLANSEAFF. CDR3 in DNA: TGTGCCAGCAGTTTAGCTAATTCTGAAGCTTTCTTT.

This clonotype was seen many times. The rearrangement uses TRBV7-3 and TRBJ2-3; tentatively, D is TRBD2 (6 bases). V lost 5 bases and J lost 2, with 11 bases in between. The CDR3 is 14 amino acids. From germline, CDR1 is SGHTA and CDR2 FQGTGA. The CDR3 reads CASSRAGITDTQYF. In DNA form, the CDR3 reads TGTGCCAGCAGCCGTGCGGGGATCACAGATACGCAGTATTTT.

This clonotype was recorded at least ten times. The DNA of the CDR3 is TGTGCCAGCAGTTACTCCCCGGAGGGACTCCGTGGTTTGACCGGGGAGCTGTTTTTT. Translated, it gives CASSYSPEGLRGLTGELFF. V and J are TRBV6-2 or TRBV6-3 and TRBJ2-2, with TRBD2 as a possible D gene (6 bases). V was cut by 0 bases and J by 5 bases, with 22 bases left in between. Germline CDR1 and CDR2: MNHEY and SVGEGT. This CDR3 contains 19 residues.

This clonotype has ten or more counts. The chain has TRBV7-3 and TRBJ2-5, with 12 nucleotides matching TRBD2. V lost 5 bases to trimming and J lost 4 bases; unmatched junction nucleotides: 11. From germline, CDR1 is SGHTA and CDR2 FQGTGA. This CDR3 spans 17 amino acids. The CDR3 nucleotides are TGTGCCAGCAGCCCTAGGACTAGCGGGAAAGGGAGAGAGACCCAGTACTTC. This sequence encodes CASSPRTSGKGRETQYF.

The V gene is TRBV4-3, the J gene TRBJ2-7, with 10 bases matching TRBD2. Germline loops: CDR1 LGHNA, CDR2 YSLEER. This CDR3 comprises 18 residues. J lost 1 base, V lost 4 bases, and 13 bases had no gene match. CDR3 sequence (DNA): TGCGCCAGCAGCCGGACGTGGGCCCGGACTAGCGGATCCTACGAGCAGTACTTC. It is translated as CASSRTWARTSGSYEQYF.

This clonotype was counted ten times or more. The chain links TRBV2 to TRBJ2-5; D is unclear. The germline CDR1 and CDR2 sequences are SNHLY and FYNNEI. With 7 bases removed from V and 1 base from J, the gap between germline ends came to 10 bases. The CDR3 loop spans 13 amino acids. The CDR3 spells CASTGPSQETQYF. CDR3 coding DNA: TGTGCCAGCACCGGTCCCAGCCAAGAGACCCAGTACTTC.

The gene calls are TRBV18 and TRBJ1-1; 7 bases fit TRBD1. The CDR3 extends over 16 amino acids. After removal of 3 bases from V and 3 bases from J, the junction contained 10 bases not matched to a gene. Germline V CDR1 and CDR2: KGHSH, LQKENI. Here the CDR3 DNA reads TGTGCCAGCTCACCGACTACAGGGGTTATAGACACTGAAGCTTTCTTT. Its translation: CASSPTTGVIDTEAFF.

This clonotype was counted ten times or more. This rearrangement joins TRBV29-1 to TRBJ1-1; no clear D gene. The CDR3 spans 12 residues. Germline CDR1 reads SQVTM; CDR2 reads ANQGSEA. Trimming shortened V by 4 bases and J by 5 bases, and 11 bases separated the two germline ends. CDR3 amino acids: CSVGKGDTEAFF. CDR3 in DNA: TGCAGCGTTGGCAAGGGTGATACTGAAGCTTTCTTT. Looking up the rest from reference TRBV29-1 and TRBJ1-1 gives the full variable domain: SAVISQKPSRDICQRGTSLTIQCQVDSQVTMMFWYRQQPGQSLTLIATANQGSEATYESGFVIDKFPISRPNLTFSTLTVSNMSPEDSSIYLCSVGKGDTEAFFGQGTRLTVV.

This clonotype appeared a few times. The rearrangement links TRBV7-9 to TRBJ1-2; maybe TRBD1 (5 bases). CDR1 is SEHNR and CDR2 is FQNEAQ in the germline V gene (reference sequence). This CDR3 region has 15 residues. Between the trimmed V and J ends, which lost 5 bases and 1 base, there was a span of 14 bases. CDR3 DNA: TGTGCCAGCAGCCCAGAGGGACTGTTTAACTATGGCTACACCTTC. Translating it yields CASSPEGLFNYGYTF.

This rearrangement joins TRBV20-1 to TRBJ2-3, with 7 bases aligning to TRBD1. With V trimmed by 6 bases and J by 4 bases, 7 bases remained unmatched. This CDR3 is built from 13 residues. Germline values: CDR1 DFQATT, CDR2 SNEGSKA (reference sequence). As DNA, the CDR3 is TGCAGTGCCGACAGGGTCGGGGCAGATACGCAGTATTTT. This codes for CSADRVGADTQYF.

The table lists this clonotype with many counts. The CDR3 here is CASSRQGVEVNTEAFF. The CDR3 nucleotides read TGTGCCAGCAGTAGACAGGGGGTTGAGGTGAACACTGAAGCTTTCTTT. V is TRBV7-9 and J is TRBJ1-1; 9 bases align to TRBD1. The V and J ends lost 6 bases and 0 bases, in that order; junction bases with no gene match: 8. Germline CDR1 and CDR2: SEHNR and FQNEAQ (reference sequence). This CDR3 comprises 16 residues.

This clonotype was picked up many times. The V gene is TRBV7-9, the J gene TRBJ1-2, with 7 positions matching TRBD1. This CDR3 comprises 15 residues. Germline V CDR1 and CDR2: SEHNR, FQNEAQ (reference sequence). J gave up 4 bases and V 3 bases, and 8 bases lay outside the gene matches. CDR3 sequence (DNA): TGTGCCAGCAGCTTTCCTCCGGGACAGAGCTATGGCTACACCTTC. Amino acid sequence: CASSFPPGQSYGYTF.

This clonotype was seen many times. The rearrangement links TRBV20-1 to TRBJ1-2, with D unclear. The CDR3 has 13 amino acids. The germline gives CDR1 DFQATT, CDR2 SNEGSKA (reference sequence). Trimming stripped 0 bases from V and 3 bases from J, with 8 bases between. CDR3 coding DNA: TGCAGTGCTAGAGATACATTCGACTATGGCTACACCTTC. Translated, it gives CSARDTFDYGYTF.

This clonotype was seen at least ten times. CDR3 in amino acids: CSARVSVGYSNQPQHF. The CDR3 DNA sequence: TGCAGTGCTAGAGTAAGTGTCGGCTATAGCAATCAGCCCCAGCATTTT. The chain combines TRBV20-1 with TRBJ1-5; D is undetermined. Germline values: CDR1 DFQATT, CDR2 SNEGSKA (reference sequence). CDR3 length equals 16 residues. Trimming took off 1 base at V and 0 bases at J, with 13 bases between the two ends.

The rearrangement links TRBV6-2 or TRBV6-3 to TRBJ1-2, with D perhaps matching TRBD1 (6 bases). V was trimmed by 5 bases and J by 4 bases, leaving 11 bases between them. This CDR3 comprises 13 residues. Germline CDR1 reads MNHEY; CDR2 reads SVGEGT. CDR3 amino acids: CASSPRDIYGYTF. CDR3 bases: TGTGCCAGCAGTCCAAGGGACATCTATGGCTACACCTTC.

In its sample, this clonotype was seen many times. V and J are TRBV11-2 and TRBJ1-5; the D gene is possibly TRBD1 (6 bases). Germline V lookup: CDR1 SGHAT, CDR2 FQNNGV. CDR3 size: 15 residues. Trimming shortened V by 1 base and J by 7 bases, and 14 bases separated the two germline ends. Here the CDR3 reads CASSLGGGHVQPQHF. The CDR3 bases are TGTGCCAGCAGCTTAGGAGGGGGACACGTCCAGCCCCAGCATTTT.

This clonotype was picked up many times. The rearrangement uses TRBV28 and TRBJ2-3; possibly TRBD2 for D (5 bases). This CDR3 comprises 16 residues. Trimming removed 1 base at V and 1 base at J, with 12 bases between. Per germline, CDR1 MDHEN and CDR2 SYDVKM. The CDR3 DNA reads TGTGCCAGCAGTTTATCGCCAGCGGAGGGCACAGATACGCAGTATTTT. It translates to CASSLSPAEGTDTQYF.

This clonotype was seen more than once but under ten times. The rearrangement links TRBV5-1 to TRBJ2-6; 9 bases align to TRBD1. Looked up from germline, CDR1 is SGHRS and CDR2 is YFSETQ. The trim removed 4 bases at V and 0 bases at J, leaving 8 bases unmatched. The CDR3 is made up of 18 amino acids. CDR3 bases: TGCGCCAGCAGCCTTACAGGGGGCCTATCCTCTGGGGCCAACGTCCTGACTTTC. Translating gives CASSLTGGLSSGANVLTF.

This clonotype occurred many times. The chain recombines TRBV5-1 with TRBJ2-2, with TRBD1 matching 7 bases. This CDR3 is built from 16 residues. Germline V gives CDR1 SGHRS, CDR2 YFSETQ. The V and J ends lost 3 bases and 4 bases, in that order; junction bases with no gene match: 9. The CDR3 sequence is CASSWGQQGPTGELFF. CDR3 bases: TGCGCCAGCAGCTGGGGGCAACAGGGGCCCACCGGGGAGCTGTTTTTT.

This clonotype has at least ten counts. The rearrangement joins TRBV5-1 to TRBJ2-7; D possibly uses TRBD1 or TRBD2 (7 bases each). This CDR3 comprises 17 residues. Germline V lookup: CDR1 SGHRS, CDR2 YFSETQ. V was shortened by 0 bases and J by 0 bases, with 16 bases between the two germline ends. CDR3 sequence: CASSLEGGGDYSYEQYF. CDR3 nucleotides: TGCGCCAGCAGCTTGGAGGGAGGGGGCGATTACTCCTACGAGCAGTACTTC.

This chain connects TRBV7-9 to TRBJ1-2, with 7 bases lining up with TRBD1. V trimming: 1 base; J trimming: 8 bases; junction bases outside the gene matches: 7. Germline CDR1 reads SEHNR; CDR2 reads FQNEAQ (reference sequence). CDR3 length equals 14 residues. The DNA of the CDR3 is TGTGCCAGCAGCTTAGTTGGCAGGGGGGAAGGCTACACCTTC. As protein: CASSLVGRGEGYTF.

The V and J genes are TRBV14 and TRBJ1-3; D ambiguous. Between the trimmed V and J ends, which lost 4 bases and 3 bases, there was a span of 13 bases. CDR1 is SGHDN, CDR2 FVKESK, per germline. The CDR3 sequence is 15 residues long. CDR3 sequence reads: CASSRRARVGNTIYF. The CDR3 DNA follows: TGTGCCAGCAGCCGGCGGGCCCGTGTTGGAAACACCATATATTTT.

As concerns this clonotype: A much more abundant neighbour one base away suggests this may be a read error. V is TRBV7-2 and J is TRBJ2-5; 7 nucleotides line up with TRBD1. The CDR3 sequence is 14 residues long. Looked up from germline, CDR1 is SGHTA and CDR2 is FQGNSA. The CDR3 region is CASSHGQVQGTQYF. The CDR3 DNA follows: TGTGCCAGCAGCCACGGACAGGTCCAAGGGACCCAGTACTTC.